This T cell receptor (beta chain) was sequenced during a study of cytomegalovirus exposure and HLA in healthy donors. General observations from the study: In an earlier analysis, about 87% or about 30%: the productive usage of most TCR beta V segments. A reported reduction in N-insertions relative to the approximately 670-donor mean was seen in an Asian-associated ancestry cluster in a later analysis.

Primers: 60 Vbeta forward and 13 Jbeta reverse. Assay used: immunoSEQ multiplex PCR; TCRdb lists only in-frame clones, some missing. Seen here are some 110,000 clones, roughly 82% observed once, and the top ten hold 13%. Remarks on this clone: The antigen is undetermined.

Specimen: PBMCs. This sequence was found in a woman aged 60-75 years in good health and CMV-seropositive.

CDR3 nucleotides: TGTGCCAGCAGTGGACAGAGAAATCAGCCCCAGCATTTT. Its protein is CASSGQRNQPQHF. The chain employs TRBV28 and TRBJ1-5; maybe TRBD1 (6 bases). The CDR3 runs to 13 residues. Germline assignment: CDR1 MDHEN and CDR2 SYDVKM. V lost 5 bases and J lost 4, with 9 bases in between. The variable domain in full, with the rest retrieved from reference TRBV28 and TRBJ1-5, is DVKVTQSSRYLVKRTGEKVFLECVQDMDHENMFWYRQDPGLGLRLIYFSYDVKMKEKGDIPEGYSVSREKKERFSLILESASTNQTSMYLCASSGQRNQPQHFGDGTRLSIL.